A selection of T cell receptor beta chains follows, all from one sample in a study of breast tumors, draining lymph nodes, adjacent tissues. TCRdb fed the multiplex PCR reads into MiXCR, producing one record per CDR3 protein. The top ten hold 45% to 50% of the sample, which has under 15,000 distinct CDR3 sequences, roughly 60% seen once. Sample: tumor-adjacent breast tissue. All receptors come from a female donor with breast cancer. Some clones in this sample may be carry-over from other donors' samples. CDR3s include the opening cysteine and the closing phenylalanine or tryptophan. The order of the fields is V gene, J gene, CDR3 protein.

TRBV5-8	TRBJ1-2	CASSLTVYGYTF
TRBV7-8	TRBJ1-4	CASSLGTYEQYFEKLFF
TRBV6-5	TRBJ1-6	CASSSTGGDNSPLHF
TRBV20-1	TRBJ2-1	CSARGGIRTSYNEQFF
TRBV27	TRBJ1-1	CASSLSFRTEAFF
TRBV5-1	TRBJ2-3	CASSLAGTGQETQYF
TRBV19	TRBJ1-4	CASSSYRGRNEKLFF
TRBV19	TRBJ2-2	CASSTEGRQNTGELFF
TRBV7-2	TRBJ2-7	CASRSGTGTYEQYF
TRBV2	TRBJ2-1	CARPSASGKDEQFF
TRBV2	TRBJ2-1	CASGKWRQGNANEQFF
TRBV10-1	TRBJ2-2	CASSDTRNTGELFF
TRBV7-9	TRBJ2-3	CASSLTWRETITDTQYF
TRBV2	TRBJ1-3	CASSDPRGDGNTIYF
TRBV28	TRBJ2-7	CASCRQRIPYEQYF
TRBV20-1	TRBJ2-7	CSAEGLAGGVESYEQYF
TRBV6-5	TRBJ2-5	CASSYLADKETQYF
TRBV9	TRBJ2-2	CASSVVRDSNTGELFF
TRBV19	TRBJ1-5	CASRTSDGRNQPQHF
TRBV24-1	TRBJ2-5	CATRPLAGGQETQYF
TRBV11-2	TRBJ2-5	CASSLDRGRQETQYF
TRBV6-5	TRBJ2-7	CASSPPGTGGYEQYF
TRBV24-1	TRBJ1-5	CATSDPNQPQHF
TRBV24-1	TRBJ2-5	CATSDLYGTGQETQYF
TRBV12-3/TRBV12-4	TRBJ1-5	CASSLSNSNQPQHF
TRBV10-3	TRBJ2-3	CAIKSASGSTDTQYF
TRBV2	TRBJ1-4	CASSEGFRTYPKLFF
TRBV19	TRBJ1-6	CASSIKALNSPLHF
TRBV9	TRBJ2-7	CASSPRGKYEQYF
TRBV4-1	TRBJ2-3	CASSQATGGPTDTQYF
TRBV4-2	TRBJ2-3	CASSQDLGGTDTQYF
TRBV7-7	TRBJ1-4	CASSPSPDEKLFF
TRBV15	TRBJ2-3	CATSREGWEAQYF
TRBV24-1	TRBJ2-1	CATSDRDRSLNEQFF
TRBV6-5	TRBJ2-1	CASSPPWRGEGNEQFF